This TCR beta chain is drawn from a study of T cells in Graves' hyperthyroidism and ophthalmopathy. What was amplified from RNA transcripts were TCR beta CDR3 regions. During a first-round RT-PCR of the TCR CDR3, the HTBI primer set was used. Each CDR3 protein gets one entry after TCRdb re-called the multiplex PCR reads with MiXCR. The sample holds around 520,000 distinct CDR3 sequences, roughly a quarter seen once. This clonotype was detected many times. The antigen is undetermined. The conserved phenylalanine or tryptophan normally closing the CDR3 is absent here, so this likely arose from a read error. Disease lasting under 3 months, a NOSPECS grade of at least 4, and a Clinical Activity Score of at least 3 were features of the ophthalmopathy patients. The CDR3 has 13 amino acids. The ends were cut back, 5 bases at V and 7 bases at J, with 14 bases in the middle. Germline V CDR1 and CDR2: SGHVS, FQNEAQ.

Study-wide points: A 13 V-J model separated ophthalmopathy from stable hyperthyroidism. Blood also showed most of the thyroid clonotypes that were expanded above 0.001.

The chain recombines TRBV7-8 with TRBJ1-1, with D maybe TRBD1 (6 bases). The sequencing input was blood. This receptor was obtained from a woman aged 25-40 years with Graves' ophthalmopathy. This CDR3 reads CASSPAGQIEAFL. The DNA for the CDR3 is TGTGCCAGCAGCCCCGCGGGACAAATTGAAGCTTTCCTT.